This passage covers 11 T cell receptor beta chains from one sample sequenced in a study of T cell changes during pregnancy in multiple sclerosis. The repertoire was sequenced with immunoSEQ multiplex PCR; TCRdb's copy has only in-frame clones and lacks some. The table includes around 44,000 clones, 85% to 95% detected once. Material for sequencing was peripheral blood. These receptors were obtained from a female donor with multiple sclerosis, enrolled in a pregnancy study.

CDR3 in DNA: TGTGCCAGCAGTGCCGGGCCGCAAGAGACCCAGTACTTC. It encodes CASSAGPQETQYF. The chain joins TRBV6-1 to TRBJ2-5; D unclear. Between the trimmed V and J ends, which lost 4 bases and 2 bases, there was a span of 8 bases. This CDR3 has 13 residues. CDR1 is MNHNS and CDR2 is SASEGT in the germline V gene.

V usage is TRBV6-4 and J usage is TRBJ1-3; D uncertain. The CDR3 consists of 13 residues. The V end was cut by 4 bases, the J end by 2 bases, with 6 bases between. CDR1 and CDR2 (germline): MRHNA, SNTAGT. The CDR3: CASSAVAGNTIYF. For the CDR3, the DNA is TGTGCCAGCAGTGCAGTGGCTGGAAACACCATATATTTT.

V and J are TRBV7-9 and TRBJ1-2; D gene uncertain. The CDR3 loop spans 14 amino acids. The V end was cut by 1 base, the J end by 2 bases, with 8 bases between. Germline lookup yields CDR1 SEHNR and CDR2 FQNEAQ (reference sequence). The CDR3 is CASSLGDNNYGYTF. CDR3 nucleotides: TGTGCCAGCAGCTTAGGAGACAACAACTATGGCTACACCTTC.

The chain joins TRBV18 to TRBJ2-5, with 8 bases fitting TRBD1. The CDR3 has 15 residues. V shed 5 bases, J shed 1 base, and the junction held 6 bases outside the gene matches. Germline V gives CDR1 KGHSH, CDR2 LQKENI. The CDR3 nucleotides read TGTGCCAGCTCATCCGGGACAGGAGTCCAAGAGACCCAGTACTTC. As protein: CASSSGTGVQETQYF.

The chain recombines TRBV4-1 with TRBJ2-1; a possible D gene is TRBD1 (6 bases). CDR3 length equals 15 residues. V dropped 3 bases and J dropped 2 bases, with 11 bases sitting between them. Germline V gene lookup returns CDR1 MGHRA and CDR2 YSYEKL. The CDR3 region is CASSQSQGTYNEQFF. In nucleotides, the CDR3 is TGCGCCAGCAGCCAGAGTCAGGGGACCTACAATGAGCAGTTCTTC.

The gene calls are TRBV5-5 and TRBJ2-5, with D possibly matching TRBD1 (5 bases). Germline V CDR1 and CDR2: SGHKS, YYEKEE (reference sequence). Trimming cost V 0 bases and J 1 base, with 7 bases left between them. The CDR3 consists of 14 residues. The CDR3 coding sequence is TGTGCCAGCAGCTTGGTAGGGGTCCAAGAGACCCAGTACTTC. Its translation: CASSLVGVQETQYF.

The V and J genes are TRBV2 and TRBJ2-1; a possible D gene is TRBD2 (5 bases). The CDR3 has 13 amino acids. Trimming shortened V by 10 bases and J by 4 bases, and 14 bases separated the two germline ends. The V gene's germline CDR1 is SNHLY and CDR2 FYNNEI. Written as DNA, the CDR3 is TGTGCCACGAGATTTGGGGAGTACAATGAGCAGTTCTTC. Translation: CATRFGEYNEQFF.

V usage is TRBV11-2 and J usage is TRBJ2-7; possibly TRBD1 for D (5 bases). CDR3 size: 14 residues. The germline CDR1 and CDR2 sequences are SGHAT and FQNNGV. With 3 bases removed from V and 6 bases from J, the gap between germline ends came to 15 bases. The chain's CDR3 is CASSFGQGLSEQYF. The CDR3 DNA follows: TGTGCCAGCAGCTTTGGCCAGGGCTTAAGCGAGCAGTACTTC.

The chain joins TRBV2 to TRBJ2-7; tentatively, D is TRBD1 or TRBD2 (7 bases each). The CDR3 length is 14 residues. Germline lookup yields CDR1 SNHLY and CDR2 FYNNEI. Trimming took off 10 bases at V and 7 bases at J, with 23 bases between the two ends. CDR3 sequence reads: CATRREGARGEQYF. CDR3 sequence (DNA): TGTGCCACCAGGAGGGAGGGGGCGCGGGGGGAGCAGTACTTC.

The CDR3 loop reads CAWRPYERGKTDTQYF. The CDR3 DNA is TGTGCCTGGAGACCCTACGAGAGGGGGAAGACAGATACGCAGTATTTT. J is TRBJ2-3 and V is TRBV30, with D possibly being TRBD1 (6 bases). Germline lookup yields CDR1 GTSNPN and CDR2 SVGIG (reference sequence). Between the trimmed V and J ends, which lost 3 bases and 3 bases, there was a span of 19 bases. The CDR3 has 16 amino acids.

The genes are TRBV7-6 and TRBJ2-1; D possibly matches TRBD1 or TRBD2 (5 bases each). CDR1 is SGHVS and CDR2 is FNYEAQ in the germline V gene. The CDR3 sequence is 16 residues long. V lost 4 bases and J lost 0, with 13 bases in between. CDR3 sequence reads: CASSSLGPDSYNEQFF. The CDR3 nucleotides are TGTGCCAGCAGCTCCTTGGGACCCGACTCCTACAATGAGCAGTTCTTC.